These T cell receptor beta chains were read from a single sample in a study of shared clonotypes between healthy human individuals. Repertoires were generated with immunoSEQ multiplex PCR, while TCRdb's copy carries only in-frame clones and drops some. The table lists some 470,000 clones, about three quarters of them singletons, with 10% to 15% in the top ten. Sequenced material: PBMCs. The receptors shown here come from a woman between 40 and 55 years old in good health. Some clones in this sample may be carry-over from other donors' samples. CDR3s include the opening cysteine and the closing phenylalanine or tryptophan. D genes are given only for firm matches. The listing skips clone size in some rows; elsewhere it reads once, few, many or a size class.

.	TRBJ2-3	TRBD2	TRBV6-5	CASSYSRTSGGDTQYF	TGTGCCAGCAGTTATTCCCGGACTAGCGGAGGTGATACGCAGTATTTT
.	TRBJ2-3	TRBD1	TRBV7-9	CASSSPGTGTDTQYF	TGTGCCAGCAGCTCGCCCGGGACAGGCACAGATACGCAGTATTTT
.	TRBJ2-1	TRBD1	TRBV10-3	CAIRGTGGVYNEQFF	TGTGCCATCAGGGGGACAGGGGGCGTCTACAATGAGCAGTTCTTC
.	TRBJ2-7	.	TRBV5-1	CASSSDSYEQYF	TGCGCCAGCAGCTCGGACAGTTACGAGCAGTACTTC
.	TRBJ2-7	TRBD2	TRBV5-1	CASSPGGTSGIYEQYF	TGCGCCAGCAGCCCAGGAGGGACTAGCGGCATCTACGAGCAGTACTTC
.	TRBJ2-3	.	TRBV2	CASSVGPTDTQYF	TGTGCCAGCAGTGTGGGACCAACAGATACGCAGTATTTT
.	TRBJ2-2	.	TRBV6-1	CASSDRFTGELFF	TGTGCCAGCAGTGATCGGTTCACCGGGGAGCTGTTTTTT
few	TRBJ2-1	.	TRBV6-5	CASSYSSGSYNEQFF	TGTGCCAGCAGTTACTCTTCGGGTTCCTACAATGAGCAGTTCTTC
once	TRBJ2-5	.	TRBV6-4	CASTRGHGDPKETQYF	TGTGCCAGCACCCGGGGACACGGGGATCCTAAAGAGACCCAGTACTTC
.	TRBJ2-7	TRBD2	TRBV28	CASRPPSGIYEQYF	TGTGCCAGCAGACCCCCTAGCGGGATATACGAGCAGTACTTC
.	TRBJ1-2	.	TRBV28	CASSPAVGRAANYGYTF	TGTGCCAGCAGTCCAGCCGTGGGCAGGGCAGCTAACTATGGCTACACCTTC
.	TRBJ1-1	.	TRBV28	CASSLVSPQSEAFF	TGTGCCAGCAGTTTGGTAAGCCCTCAAAGCGAAGCTTTCTTT
once	TRBJ2-7	.	TRBV27	CASTENMRQYF	TGTGCCAGCACAGAAAACATGCGGCAGTACTTC
.	TRBJ2-5	.	TRBV4-3	CAGSQDRKGPETQYF	TGCGCCGGCAGCCAAGACCGAAAGGGGCCAGAGACCCAGTACTTC
once	TRBJ1-2	.	TRBV28	CASTEAAGYYGYTF	TGTGCCAGCACCGAAGCGGCCGGTTACTATGGCTACACCTTC
once	TRBJ2-2	.	TRBV21-1	CASSKEREFGELFF	TGTGCCAGCAGCAAAGAAAGGGAATTTGGGGAGCTGTTTTTT
once	TRBJ1-5	.	TRBV19	CASTSLKEGSGQPQHF	TGTGCCAGCACATCGCTTAAGGAGGGTTCGGGTCAGCCCCAGCATTTT
once	TRBJ1-4	.	TRBV5-1	CASSLAGSGNEKLFF	TGCGCCAGCAGCTTGGCAGGGTCGGGTAATGAAAAACTGTTTTTT
.	TRBJ2-5	TRBD1	TRBV5-1	CASRGDRGPGETQYF	TGCGCCAGCAGGGGCGACAGGGGGCCCGGAGAGACCCAGTACTTC
.	TRBJ2-3	.	TRBV15	CATSRRPGLSSSTDTQYF	TGTGCCACCAGCAGAAGGCCGGGACTTTCATCTAGCACAGATACGCAGTATTTT
few	TRBJ1-1	.	TRBV5-1	CASSLTGQTEAFF	TGCGCCAGCAGCTTGACAGGTCAAACTGAAGCTTTCTTT
.	TRBJ1-5	.	TRBV7-2	CASSLGSGRNSNQPQHF	TGTGCCAGCAGCTTAGGGTCGGGGCGGAATAGCAATCAGCCCCAGCATTTT
.	TRBJ2-1	TRBD2	TRBV9	CASSVVGSGSGGEQFF	TGTGCCAGCAGCGTAGTGGGGAGCGGGAGTGGGGGTGAGCAGTTCTTC
.	TRBJ2-7	TRBD1	TRBV2	CASDRDSDEQYF	TGTGCCAGTGACAGGGATAGCGATGAGCAGTACTTC
.	TRBJ2-7	.	TRBV30	CAWSVLGYEQYF	TGTGCCTGGAGTGTTTTGGGGTACGAGCAGTACTTC
.	TRBJ2-7	.	TRBV4-1	CASSQDRQGGLHEQYF	TGCGCCAGCAGCCAAGATCGACAGGGAGGCCTCCACGAGCAGTACTTC